These T cell receptor beta chains were read from a single sample in a study of T cell repertoires in cytomegalovirus infection. MiXCR was run by TCRdb on the reads, yielding one entry per CDR3 protein. The table has 150,000 to 200,000 distinct CDR3 sequences, roughly 17% seen once; the top ten hold 15% to 20%. Sequencing was performed on CD8+ T cells from PBMCs. These receptors were collected from a human donor in good health (CMV status not recorded). Some clones in this sample may be carry-over from other donors' samples. Both conserved end residues are part of each CDR3. A D gene is named only where the DNA matches it firmly. Clone size is shown for a subset of rows, as once, few, many or a class of expanded clone.

TRBJ2-7	many	-	12	TRBV7-8	CASSLTGNEQYF	TGTGCCAGCAGCTTAACCGGGAACGAGCAGTACTTC
TRBJ1-1	-	-	14	TRBV28	CASSLHQGRTEAFF	TGTGCCAGCAGTCTTCACCAGGGGCGTACTGAAGCTTTCTTT
TRBJ1-5	-	-	15	TRBV28	CASKIGTSVNQPQHF	TGTGCCAGCAAAATTGGGACCTCCGTCAATCAGCCCCAGCATTTT
TRBJ1-4	-	-	14	TRBV7-9	CASSPDSTIEKLFF	TGTGCCAGCAGCCCGGACAGCACGATCGAAAAACTGTTTTTT
TRBJ2-6	few	TRBD1	17	TRBV7-9	CASTTGEFRAGANVLTF	TGTGCCAGCACGACAGGGGAATTTAGGGCTGGGGCCAACGTCCTGACTTTC
TRBJ1-4	few	TRBD1	17	TRBV4-3	CASSQRPPDRANEKLFF	TGCGCCAGCAGCCAACGACCGCCAGACAGGGCCAATGAAAAACTGTTTTTT
TRBJ2-6	-	-	15	TRBV6-2/TRBV6-3	CASSYNDQGANVLTF	TGTGCCAGCAGTTACAATGATCAGGGGGCCAACGTCCTGACTTTC
TRBJ2-1	-	TRBD2	15	TRBV9	CASSVGASGRGEQFF	TGTGCCAGCAGCGTAGGGGCTAGCGGGAGGGGTGAGCAGTTCTTC
TRBJ2-7	-	-	14	TRBV4-3	CASSQGTLGGEQYF	TGCGCCAGCAGCCAAGGCACTCTAGGAGGCGAGCAGTACTTC
TRBJ2-3	-	TRBD2	14	TRBV7-2	CASSLRAGTDTQYF	TGTGCCAGCAGCTTAAGAGCGGGAACAGATACGCAGTATTTT
TRBJ2-7	few	TRBD1	14	TRBV28	CASSIRTGWYEQYF	TGTGCCAGCAGTATTCGGACAGGGTGGTACGAGCAGTACTTC
TRBJ1-5	few	-	15	TRBV20-1	CSAREGRGGNQPQHF	TGCAGTGCTAGAGAGGGGAGAGGCGGCAATCAGCCCCAGCATTTT
TRBJ2-3	-	TRBD1	16	TRBV28	CASETVTGGSTDTQYF	TGTGCCAGCGAAACCGTGACAGGGGGCAGCACAGATACGCAGTATTTT
TRBJ2-7	-	-	16	TRBV18	CASSPPDGPKEYEQYF	TGTGCCAGCTCACCCCCCGACGGGCCCAAGGAGTACGAGCAGTACTTC
TRBJ2-7	-	TRBD2	16	TRBV28	CASSYSGSGTRHEQYF	TGTGCCAGCAGTTATTCAGGTAGCGGGACCCGACACGAGCAGTACTTC
TRBJ2-1	-	-	13	TRBV24-1	CATSDTHLGEQFF	TGTGCCACCAGTGATACACACCTGGGTGAGCAGTTCTTC
TRBJ2-2	few	-	11	TRBV6-2/TRBV6-3	CASSVAGELFF	TGTGCCAGCAGTGTAGCCGGGGAGCTGTTTTTT
TRBJ2-2	-	-	14	TRBV7-8	CASSAARVGGELFF	TGTGCCAGCAGCGCTGCCCGCGTCGGCGGGGAGCTGTTTTTT